One sample yielded the 27 T cell receptor beta chains listed below, sequenced in a study of T cells after yellow fever vaccination. TCRdb used MiXCR to reprocess the 5' RACE reads, holding one entry per CDR3 protein. Of around 250,000 distinct CDR3 sequences listed, less than 9% are singletons. Sequencing used CD4+ T cells sorted from PBMCs, obtained 15 days after the yellow fever booster vaccination. The receptors derive from a man aged 30 to 39 who received the YFV17D yellow fever vaccine.

The gene calls are TRBV7-2 and TRBJ2-7; D is undetermined. Trimming pared 2 bases from V and 3 bases from J, leaving 11 bases between. The CDR3 is made up of 14 amino acids. In germline, CDR1 is SGHTA, CDR2 FQGNSA. DNA for the CDR3: TGTGCCAGCAGCTTAAGTTTAGGACGCTACGAGCAGTACTTC. It is translated as CASSLSLGRYEQYF.

The table lists this clonotype with a few counts. The rearrangement links TRBV10-3 to TRBJ2-5; possible D gene TRBD2, 6 bases. This CDR3 is built from 14 residues. The V and J ends lost 3 bases and 5 bases respectively, with 13 bases between them. Germline lookup yields CDR1 ENHRY and CDR2 SYGVKD. The CDR3 nucleotides read TGTGCCATCAGTGAAGCCGGGAGTAGGGAGACCCAGTACTTC. Its translation is CAISEAGSRETQYF.

This clonotype was seen only a few times. The gene calls are TRBV3-1 and TRBJ1-1; no reliable D call. Per germline, CDR1 LGHDT and CDR2 YNNKEL (reference sequence). The V and J ends lost 5 bases and 1 base respectively, with 11 bases between them. The CDR3 length is 14 residues. For the CDR3, the DNA is TGTGCCAGCAGCGTTCGGTCGGGGAACACTGAAGCTTTCTTT. The encoded protein is CASSVRSGNTEAFF.

There are a few counts of this clonotype. The chain is built from TRBV7-8 and TRBJ2-5; TRBD2 agrees at 14 bases. The CDR3 spans 17 residues. Germline CDR1 and CDR2: SGHVS and FQNEAQ. The V and J ends lost 3 bases and 0 bases, in that order; junction bases with no gene match: 3. CDR3 in amino acids: CASSLGLAGAYQETQYF. The CDR3 DNA sequence: TGTGCCAGCAGCTTGGGACTAGCGGGAGCGTACCAAGAGACCCAGTACTTC.

This clonotype was detected only a few times. This rearrangement joins TRBV14 to TRBJ1-6; no definite D call. Trimming cost V 0 bases and J 8 bases, with 8 bases left between them. Per germline, CDR1 SGHDN and CDR2 FVKESK. The CDR3 is 14 amino acids. CDR3 nucleotides: TGTGCCAGCAGCCAAGATCATTTTTATTCACCCCTCCACTTT. Amino acids: CASSQDHFYSPLHF.

The V gene is TRBV18, the J gene TRBJ1-1; D call uncertain. V lost 2 bases to trimming and J lost 5 bases, with 12 bases between them. The CDR3 consists of 14 residues. CDR1 and CDR2 (germline): KGHSH, LQKENI. The DNA for the CDR3 is TGTGCCAGCTCACCAGGGTCCTTTATGACTGAAGCTTTCTTT. This codes for CASSPGSFMTEAFF.

A few counts support this clonotype. The V call is TRBV6-5, the J call TRBJ2-7; tentatively, D is TRBD1 (7 bases). The CDR3 is 18 amino acids. Trimming took 3 bases from V and 3 from J, leaving 24 bases between them. Germline CDR1 MNHEY, CDR2 SVGAGI. This chain's CDR3 is CASSYQATGTLKHYEQYF. The CDR3 DNA is TGTGCCAGCAGTTATCAGGCGACAGGGACTCTAAAACACTACGAGCAGTACTTC.

This clonotype was detected a few times. J is TRBJ2-7 and V is TRBV27; 8 nucleotides agree with TRBD2. The CDR3 loop spans 17 amino acids. The junction had 18 bases not matched to a gene; V was cut back by 5 bases and J by 6 bases. Germline V gene data show CDR1 as MNHEY and CDR2 as SMNVEV (reference sequence). This CDR3 is CASSTTDPGTRASEQYF. CDR3 bases: TGTGCCAGCAGTACGACGGACCCCGGGACTAGGGCGTCCGAGCAGTACTTC.

This chain uses TRBV7-2 with TRBJ2-3, with D unresolved. Germline V gives CDR1 SGHTA, CDR2 FQGNSA. V dropped 2 bases and J dropped 2 bases, with 5 bases sitting between them. This CDR3 is built from 13 residues. DNA of the CDR3: TGTGCCAGCAGCTTACCTGTCACAGATACGCAGTATTTT. Translated: CASSLPVTDTQYF.

This clonotype was seen at least ten times. The chain has TRBV24-1 and TRBJ2-5; D might be TRBD2 (7 bases). Germline assignment: CDR1 KGHDR and CDR2 SFDVKD. The CDR3 sequence is 15 residues long. V lost 1 base to trimming and J lost 4 bases, with 12 bases between them. The CDR3 region has the DNA TGTGCCACCAGTGATTTTGCGGGGGCAGGAGAGACCCAGTACTTC. Translated: CATSDFAGAGETQYF.

The genes are TRBV3-1 and TRBJ1-5, with unresolved D. Trimming cost V 0 bases and J 5 bases, with 2 bases left between them. Germline-derived CDR1 and CDR2 are LGHDT and YNNKEL (reference sequence). The CDR3 has 12 residues. The CDR3 here is CASSQEDQPQHF. The CDR3 DNA sequence: TGTGCCAGCAGCCAAGAAGATCAGCCCCAGCATTTT.

The genes are TRBV7-8 and TRBJ2-2; D is unresolved. CDR3 length: 18 amino acids. V dropped 1 base and J dropped 3 bases, with 18 bases sitting between them. The germline V gene has CDR1 SGHVS and CDR2 FQNEAQ. The CDR3 loop is CASSLGARRARDTGELFF. The CDR3 coding sequence is TGTGCCAGCAGCTTAGGGGCCCGACGGGCCCGAGACACCGGGGAGCTGTTTTTT.

The chain couples TRBV19 to TRBJ1-2, with D possibly TRBD1 on 5 matching bases. The V end was cut by 7 bases, the J end by 4 bases, with 22 bases between. Germline loops: CDR1 LNHDA, CDR2 SQIVND (reference sequence). CDR3 length equals 16 residues. CDR3: CASTSLSRDLPYGYTF. In DNA, the CDR3 is TGTGCCAGTACCTCCCTTTCCCGGGACCTCCCCTATGGCTACACCTTC.

This clonotype was seen ten or more times. The chain combines TRBV28 with TRBJ2-3, with 8 bases fitting TRBD2. Germline CDR1 and CDR2: MDHEN and SYDVKM. This CDR3 spans 15 amino acids. J lost 0 bases, V lost 4 bases, and 3 bases had no gene match. Written as DNA, the CDR3 is TGTGCCAGCAGTTCCCAGCGGGAGAGCACAGATACGCAGTATTTT. Its translation: CASSSQRESTDTQYF.

The chain is built from TRBV5-6 and TRBJ1-1; the D gene is possibly TRBD1 (5 bases). This CDR3 spans 15 amino acids. V gave up 2 bases and J gave up 3 bases, with 14 bases separating them. The germline V gene has CDR1 SGHDT and CDR2 YYEEEE. The CDR3 spells CASSFGGLGDTEAFF. The CDR3 DNA reads TGTGCCAGCAGCTTTGGGGGTTTAGGGGACACTGAAGCTTTCTTT.

The chain joins TRBV20-1 to TRBJ2-7; D may match TRBD1 or TRBD2 (7 bases each). Between the trimmed V and J ends, which lost 0 bases and 6 bases, there was a span of 18 bases. Looked up from germline, CDR1 is DFQATT and CDR2 is SNEGSKA (reference sequence). This CDR3 is built from 15 residues. The CDR3 region has the DNA TGCAGTGCTAGAGAAGGGACAGCCCCGGGGGGCGAGCAGTACTTC. Translation gives CSAREGTAPGGEQYF.

This clonotype was seen repeatedly, ten times or more. The chain has TRBV7-2 and TRBJ1-2; no reliable D call. Germline CDR1 is SGHTA and CDR2 is FQGNSA. This CDR3 is built from 13 residues. V lost 1 base and J lost 9, with 12 bases in between. The CDR3 nucleotides read TGTGCCAGCAGCTTAGTGACTGAAGGGCGCTACACCTTC. Translated: CASSLVTEGRYTF.

This clonotype was observed a handful of times. This sequence joins TRBV29-1 and TRBJ1-1, with D possibly TRBD1 on 5 matching bases. This CDR3 is built from 14 residues. The germline V gene encodes CDR1 SQVTM and CDR2 ANQGSEA. The germline V and J ends were trimmed by 6 bases and 0 bases, with 14 bases remaining between them. The CDR3 sequence: CSVTSSRVNTEAFF. CDR3 bases: TGCAGCGTCACTTCGTCCAGGGTGAACACTGAAGCTTTCTTT.

This clonotype appeared many times. V gene TRBV20-1 combines with J gene TRBJ2-3; D is possibly TRBD2 (5 bases). This CDR3 spans 13 amino acids. The germline V gene has CDR1 DFQATT and CDR2 SNEGSKA (reference sequence). V was shortened by 3 bases and J by 5 bases, with 12 bases between the two germline ends. The CDR3 is CSAREPAGDTQYF. In DNA, the CDR3 is TGCAGTGCTAGGGAACCGGCGGGAGATACGCAGTATTTT.

Ten or more counts support this clonotype. The rearrangement uses TRBV7-6 and TRBJ2-7, with D tentatively TRBD2 (5 bases). The CDR3 spans 18 residues. Germline CDR1 is SGHVS and CDR2 is FNYEAQ. Trimming shortened V by 2 bases and J by 7 bases, and 27 bases separated the two germline ends. The CDR3 bases are TGTGCCAGCAGCTTAAACCGGGGTCCGACCGCTACGAAGCAGGAGCAGTACTTC. Its protein product is CASSLNRGPTATKQEQYF.

This clonotype has ten or more counts. The chain carries TRBV7-8 and TRBJ2-1; 8 nucleotides align to TRBD2. This CDR3 is built from 12 residues. Losses at the gene ends were 4 bases for V and 10 bases for J; bases not matched to a gene: 3. Germline CDR1 is SGHVS and CDR2 is FQNEAQ. The CDR3 loop reads CASSSGGDEQFF. In nucleotides, the CDR3 is TGTGCCAGCAGCTCGGGGGGGGACGAGCAGTTCTTC.

This clonotype was counted at least ten times. The chain joins TRBV20-1 to TRBJ2-1; perhaps TRBD1 as D (5 bases). The CDR3 runs to 14 residues. V was clipped by 3 bases and J by 4 bases, with 13 bases between them. Germline V gene sequence: CDR1 DFQATT, CDR2 SNEGSKA (reference sequence). The CDR3 protein is CSASGSPGYNEQFF. CDR3 bases: TGCAGTGCTAGTGGTAGCCCAGGGTACAATGAGCAGTTCTTC.

This clonotype occurred many times. The rearrangement uses TRBV20-1 and TRBJ2-5; tentatively, D is TRBD1 (6 bases). CDR3 size: 13 residues. Germline CDR1 and CDR2: DFQATT and SNEGSKA (reference sequence). With 3 bases removed from V and 3 bases from J, the gap between germline ends came to 11 bases. The CDR3, as DNA: TGCAGTGCTAGCCCAGGGACAAAAGAGACCCAGTACTTC. It yields the protein CSASPGTKETQYF.

This clonotype was found many times. The chain combines TRBV7-1 with TRBJ2-1; 9 positions agree with TRBD2. TRBV7-1 is assigned to the ORF class and has an uncertain function. The length of the CDR3 is 23 residues. V shed 3 bases and J 2 bases; nucleotides not matched to a gene: 26. CDR3: CASSSQGGGAKREERRTYNEQFF. The DNA for the CDR3 is TGTGCCAGCAGCTCCCAAGGGGGGGGGGCTAAGCGGGAGGAAAGGCGAACCTACAATGAGCAGTTCTTC.

Concerning this clonotype itself: A read error may produce the germline difference seen at one junction end. This chain links TRBV20-1 with TRBJ2-7; 9 nucleotides agree with TRBD1. Germline values: CDR1 DFQATT, CDR2 SNEGSKA (reference sequence). CDR3 length equals 16 residues. The CDR3 protein is CSVRDIGGQGSYEQYF. The CDR3 region has the DNA TGCAGTGTTAGAGATATAGGAGGACAGGGGTCCTACGAGCAGTACTTC.

This clonotype was seen ten or more times. The V gene is TRBV5-1, the J gene TRBJ2-7, with 8 bases aligning to TRBD2. This CDR3 region has 16 residues. Germline trimming cut 0 bases from V and 4 bases from J; bases unmatched to any gene: 9. Germline assignment: CDR1 SGHRS and CDR2 YFSETQ. CDR3 DNA: TGCGCCAGCAGCTTGGGAAATTGGACTAGCAAATACGAGCAGTACTTC. Its protein is CASSLGNWTSKYEQYF.

This clonotype was seen a few times. CDR3 loop: CASSLRDSRNEKLFF. The CDR3 bases are TGTGCCAGCAGCTTAAGGGACAGTCGAAATGAAAAACTGTTTTTT. The chain couples TRBV7-9 to TRBJ1-4; 7 nucleotides align to TRBD1. The CDR3 is 15 amino acids. Germline assignment: CDR1 SEHNR and CDR2 FQNEAQ (reference sequence). With 2 bases clipped from V and 5 bases from J, the junction kept 5 bases outside the gene matches.